One and the same sample provided the 16 T cell receptor beta chains below, sequenced in a study of cytomegalovirus exposure and HLA in healthy donors. PCR was performed using 60 Vbeta and 13 Jbeta primers. TCRdb keeps only in-frame clones here, not all; method: immunoSEQ multiplex PCR. The table shows some 74,000 clones, with 80% occurring only once. The sequencing sample was made of PBMCs. These receptors came from a male donor in good health and CMV-seronegative.

The chain recombines TRBV2 with TRBJ1-6, with TRBD1 as a possible D gene (6 bases). The germline V gene encodes CDR1 SNHLY and CDR2 FYNNEI. Trimming removed 7 bases from V and 9 bases from J, with 16 bases in between. This CDR3 is built from 14 residues. The CDR3 region is CASTALPGVSPLHF. DNA of the CDR3: TGTGCCAGCACTGCACTCCCAGGGGTTTCACCCCTCCACTTT.

The chain combines TRBV30 with TRBJ1-5; D gene ambiguous. Trimming stripped 7 bases from V and 2 bases from J, with 12 bases between. CDR1 is GTSNPN, CDR2 SVGIG, per germline (reference sequence). The CDR3 spans 13 residues. The CDR3 sequence: CAYTTRGNQPQHF. The CDR3 region has the DNA TGTGCCTATACGACGAGGGGCAATCAGCCCCAGCATTTT.

CDR3 loop: CASSLRQGDGYTF. As DNA, the CDR3 is TGTGCCAGCAGCTTGCGACAGGGGGATGGCTACACCTTC. The rearrangement links TRBV5-6 to TRBJ1-2; TRBD1 agrees at 9 bases. Germline CDR1 and CDR2: SGHDT and YYEEEE. CDR3 length: 13 residues. V trimming: 1 base; J trimming: 6 bases; junction bases outside the gene matches: 1.

The chain recombines TRBV7-8 with TRBJ1-1; tentatively, D is TRBD1 (6 bases). In germline, CDR1 is SGHVS, CDR2 FQNEAQ. The CDR3 totals 14 residues. Deletions cut 5 bases from V and 1 base from J, with 11 bases between. The CDR3 nucleotides are TGTGCCAGCAGCATTCCGGGACAGAACACTGAAGCTTTCTTT. Encoded protein: CASSIPGQNTEAFF.

This clone was recorded a few times. The V gene is TRBV18, the J gene TRBJ1-4; maybe TRBD1 (6 bases). This CDR3 has 15 amino acids. The V gene lost 2 bases and the J gene lost 6 bases, with 13 bases spanning the gap. Germline V CDR1 and CDR2: KGHSH, LQKENI. CDR3 residues: CASSPIQGDYEKLFF. The CDR3 DNA follows: TGTGCCAGCTCACCAATACAGGGTGACTATGAAAAACTGTTTTTT.

J is TRBJ2-5 and V is TRBV6-5; D gene uncertain. CDR3 size: 12 residues. Trimming took 2 bases from V and 2 from J, leaving 3 bases between them. Germline CDR1 MNHEY, CDR2 SVGAGI. The CDR3 sequence: CASSYTQETQYF. CDR3 nucleotides: TGTGCCAGCAGTTACACTCAAGAGACCCAGTACTTC.

The genes are TRBV14 and TRBJ2-3; TRBD2 aligns across 9 bases. CDR1 SGHDN and CDR2 FVKESK come from the germline V gene. V lost 1 base, J lost 2 bases, and 16 bases stayed unmatched. The CDR3 extends over 20 amino acids. This chain's CDR3 is CASSQAGLAPFTISTDTQYF. The CDR3 DNA follows: TGTGCCAGCAGCCAAGCAGGACTAGCGCCATTCACGATCTCCACAGATACGCAGTATTTT.

The chain carries TRBV2 and TRBJ1-2; 10 bases are shared with TRBD1. CDR3 length: 15 amino acids. Trimming took 8 bases from V and 2 from J; bases not matched to a gene: 8. Germline CDR1 SNHLY, CDR2 FYNNEI. The CDR3 DNA is TGTGCCAGCCAAGGGACAGGGGCGACAAACTATGGCTACACCTTC. Its protein product is CASQGTGATNYGYTF.

This clone was seen a handful of times. The gene calls are TRBV19 and TRBJ2-5; 8 bases fit TRBD1. V lost 5 bases to trimming and J lost 2 bases; unmatched junction nucleotides: 7. The CDR3 runs to 15 residues. Germline V lookup: CDR1 LNHDA, CDR2 SQIVND (reference sequence). The CDR3 loop is CASSSGQARQETQYF. In DNA form, the CDR3 reads TGTGCCAGTAGTTCGGGACAGGCCCGACAAGAGACCCAGTACTTC.

This sequence joins TRBV15 and TRBJ2-1; 7 nucleotides line up with TRBD2. Looked up from germline, CDR1 is LNHNV and CDR2 is YYDKDF (reference sequence). J was trimmed by 0 bases and V by 5 bases; bases with no gene match: 1. The CDR3 has 14 amino acids. The CDR3 nucleotides read TGTGCCACCAGCGGGGGGGGCTCCTACAATGAGCAGTTCTTC. Translated, it gives CATSGGGSYNEQFF.

The chain carries TRBV18 and TRBJ2-7; TRBD2 might be the D (6 bases). V was pared by 1 base and J by 3 bases, with 19 bases between. Per the germline V gene, CDR1 is KGHSH and CDR2 is LQKENI. CDR3 length: 17 amino acids. CDR3 sequence reads: CASSPQQTRGRFYEQYF. Here the CDR3 DNA reads TGTGCCAGCTCACCACAACAAACGAGAGGGAGGTTCTACGAGCAGTACTTC.

This rearrangement joins TRBV25-1 to TRBJ2-7, with 8 bases fitting TRBD1. The CDR3 totals 15 residues. The V segment lost 6 bases and the J segment 1 base; nucleotides outside the gene matches: 8. In germline, CDR1 is MGHDK, CDR2 SYGVNS. The CDR3 reads CASRGGQAPSYEQYF. The CDR3 nucleotides read TGTGCCAGCAGGGGGGGACAGGCACCATCCTACGAGCAGTACTTC.

This chain joins TRBV2 and TRBJ2-1; TRBD2 matches at 10 bases. With 4 bases clipped from V and 4 bases from J, the junction kept 7 bases outside the gene matches. Per the germline V gene, CDR1 is SNHLY and CDR2 is FYNNEI. This CDR3 contains 16 residues. In DNA, the CDR3 is TGTGCCAGCAGTGCCTCTAGCGGGAGTTTTTACAATGAGCAGTTCTTC. Its protein is CASSASSGSFYNEQFF.

The CDR3: CASSLDGRPSYNEQFF. The DNA of the CDR3 is TGTGCCAGCAGTTTAGACGGGAGGCCGTCCTACAATGAGCAGTTCTTC. This rearrangement joins TRBV28 to TRBJ2-1; TRBD2 aligns across 7 bases. This CDR3 comprises 16 residues. Germline CDR1 and CDR2: MDHEN and SYDVKM. Losses at the gene ends were 2 bases for V and 1 base for J; bases not matched to a gene: 5.

This clone showed up just a few times. V gene TRBV5-6 combines with J gene TRBJ2-3, with D possibly being TRBD2 (5 bases). The germline V gene has CDR1 SGHDT and CDR2 YYEEEE. Trimming took 1 base from V and 4 from J, leaving 7 bases between them. CDR3 length equals 13 residues. The CDR3 DNA reads TGTGCCAGCAGCTTGAGAGGGTCAGATACGCAGTATTTT. Protein: CASSLRGSDTQYF.

V is TRBV7-2 and J is TRBJ2-2, with a tentative D call TRBD2 (6 bases). This CDR3 spans 15 amino acids. CDR1 and CDR2 (germline): SGHTA, FQGNSA. The V end lost 3 bases, the J end lost 5 bases, and 13 bases lay between the germline ends. The CDR3 region is CASSFAGRGTGELFF. CDR3 nucleotide sequence: TGTGCCAGCAGCTTCGCGGGGCGAGGAACCGGGGAGCTGTTTTTT.